A single sample gave rise to the 21 T cell receptor beta chains below, sequenced in a study of vaccination effects on CD4 cells after COVID-19. Expansion of antigen-specific CD4+ T cells with viral peptide pools was carried out by the ViraFEST assay before sequencing. When around 10 days of culture had elapsed, CD4+ T cells were isolated. Of the BNT162b2 and mRNA-1273 vaccines, participants received two doses of one or the other. These receptors' targets are unknown. Sequenced by immunoSEQ multiplex PCR; TCRdb stores in-frame clones only, minus some. Of roughly 70,000 clones in the sample, roughly three quarters were seen once. The sequencing here drew on CD4+ T cells from PBMCs cultured with HCoV-OC43 spike peptides, taken after COVID-19 vaccination. The subset is: HCoV-OC43 spike overlapping peptide pool stimulation. These receptors all come from a human donor who received a COVID-19 vaccine.

In this sample, this clone turned up once. The rearrangement links TRBV20-1 to TRBJ1-1; D is possibly TRBD1 (6 bases). This CDR3 spans 14 amino acids. From germline, CDR1 is DFQATT and CDR2 SNEGSKA (reference sequence). V was trimmed by 3 bases and J by 1 base, leaving 12 bases between them. CDR3 sequence: CSASSGVRNTEAFF. Written as DNA, the CDR3 is TGCAGTGCTAGTTCAGGGGTGAGGAACACTGAAGCTTTCTTT.

The rearrangement links TRBV5-1 to TRBJ2-5; 12 bases align to TRBD2. Germline CDR1 and CDR2: SGHRS and YFSETQ. The length of the CDR3 is 16 residues. J gave up 3 bases and V 4 bases, and 7 bases lay outside the gene matches. CDR3 nucleotide sequence: TGCGCCAGCAGCCCGGCGACTAGCGGGGGAAAAGAGACCCAGTACTTC. Translated, it gives CASSPATSGGKETQYF.

This sequence joins TRBV28 and TRBJ2-2, with 7 nucleotides matching TRBD1. V was clipped by 6 bases and J by 1 base; unmatched bases: 8. The CDR3 contains 16 residues. CDR1 is MDHEN, CDR2 SYDVKM, per germline. The CDR3 DNA follows: TGTGCCAGCAGCCGCCCCCCAGGGGGGAACACCGGGGAGCTGTTTTTT. This sequence encodes CASSRPPGGNTGELFF.

This chain uses TRBV4-1 with TRBJ1-1; 11 bases fit TRBD1. From germline, CDR1 is MGHRA and CDR2 YSYEKL. Trimming removed 1 base from V and 10 bases from J; junction bases left unmatched: 11. The CDR3 consists of 16 residues. This chain's CDR3 is CASSQGGTGGSRGAFF. The CDR3 DNA reads as TGCGCCAGCAGCCAAGGTGGGACAGGGGGAAGTCGGGGAGCTTTCTTT.

The chain links TRBV2 to TRBJ1-5, with D unresolved. Trimming stripped 6 bases from V and 4 bases from J, with 10 bases between. This CDR3 is 13 amino acids long. Germline-derived CDR1 and CDR2 are SNHLY and FYNNEI. Here the CDR3 DNA reads TGTGCCAGCAGAGGGCAATGGAATCAGCCCCAGCATTTT. Translating it yields CASRGQWNQPQHF.

CDR3 bases: TGTGCCAGTTTCCGGACAAGCCAGAATGAGCAGTTCTTC. This gives the protein CASFRTSQNEQFF. The rearrangement links TRBV2 to TRBJ2-1; D might be TRBD1 (5 bases). V was clipped by 9 bases and J by 7 bases, with 16 bases between them. In germline, CDR1 is SNHLY, CDR2 FYNNEI. The CDR3 spans 13 residues.

The chain links TRBV3-1 (or the pseudogene TRBV3-2) to TRBJ2-1, with a tentative D call TRBD1 (5 bases). The CDR3 consists of 17 residues. The germline CDR1 and CDR2 sequences are LGHDT and YNNKEL (reference sequence). V was shortened by 3 bases and J by 0 bases, with 15 bases between the two germline ends. The CDR3 reads CASSQMGQGTSYNEQFF. The CDR3 DNA reads as TGTGCCAGCAGCCAGATGGGGCAGGGCACCTCCTACAATGAGCAGTTCTTC.

The rearrangement links TRBV28 to TRBJ1-5; D is perhaps TRBD1 (6 bases). The germline V and J ends were trimmed by 2 bases and 6 bases, with 14 bases remaining between them. Germline V gene lookup returns CDR1 MDHEN and CDR2 SYDVKM. The CDR3 sequence is 15 residues long. The DNA for the CDR3 is TGTGCCAGCAGTTTAGGGGGCGCGGGTGTTCAGCCCCAGCATTTT. Its protein is CASSLGGAGVQPQHF.

In this sample, this clone turned up a few times. This chain connects TRBV18 to TRBJ1-5; 8 bases line up with TRBD1. Germline CDR1 reads KGHSH; CDR2 reads LQKENI. V gave up 4 bases and J gave up 4 bases; unmatched junction bases: 6. This CDR3 has 15 residues. In DNA, the CDR3 is TGTGCCAGCTCACTGGACAGGGCCCGAAATCAGCCCCAGCATTTT. The encoded protein is CASSLDRARNQPQHF.

The rearrangement uses TRBV6-4 and TRBJ1-1; D not certain. Germline V CDR1 and CDR2: MRHNA, SNTAGT. The CDR3 loop spans 13 amino acids. Trimming cost V 0 bases and J 5 bases, with 7 bases left between them. The CDR3 nucleotides read TGTGCCAGCAGTGACTCGTGGGGAACTGAAGCTTTCTTT. It codes for CASSDSWGTEAFF.

The V and J genes are TRBV7-2 and TRBJ1-1; no firm D call. Germline-derived CDR1 and CDR2 are SGHTA and FQGNSA. The CDR3 is 13 amino acids. With 5 bases removed from V and 2 bases from J, the gap between germline ends came to 9 bases. CDR3 region: CASSRDGNTEAFF. DNA of the CDR3: TGTGCCAGCAGCCGAGACGGAAACACTGAAGCTTTCTTT.

The chain carries TRBV11-1 and TRBJ2-1, with TRBD2 identical over 10 bases. This CDR3 is built from 16 residues. CDR1 is SGHAT, CDR2 FQDESV, per germline (reference sequence). With V trimmed by 5 bases and J by 4 bases, 8 bases remained unmatched. The CDR3 DNA reads as TGTGCCAGCAGCCGGATAGCGGGGGGACTATACAATGAGCAGTTCTTC. Its protein product is CASSRIAGGLYNEQFF. Full variable domain (missing parts from reference TRBV11-1 and TRBJ2-1): EAEVAQSPRYKITEKSQAVAFWCDPISGHATLYWYRQILGQGPELLVQFQDESVVDDSQLPKDRFSAERLKGVDSTLKIQPAELGDSAMYLCASSRIAGGLYNEQFFGPGTRLTVL.

V gene TRBV7-2 combines with J gene TRBJ1-4; D is possibly TRBD1 (6 bases). The germline gives CDR1 SGHTA, CDR2 FQGNSA. The CDR3 consists of 15 residues. Trimming took off 1 base at V and 3 bases at J, with 9 bases between the two ends. The CDR3 sequence: CASSLGGRANEKLFF. The CDR3 nucleotides read TGTGCCAGCAGCTTAGGGGGGCGGGCTAATGAAAAACTGTTTTTT. The entire variable domain, with the rest obtained from reference TRBV7-2 and TRBJ1-4, is as follows: GAGVSQSPSNKVTEKGKDVELRCDPISGHTALYWYRQSLGQGLEFLIYFQGNSAPDKSGLPSDRFSAERTGGSVSTLTIQRTQQEDSAVYLCASSLGGRANEKLFFGSGTQLSVL.

CDR3 amino acids: CASSSRTGDEKLFF. The CDR3 DNA follows: TGTGCCAGCAGTTCCCGGACAGGGGATGAAAAACTGTTTTTT. The rearrangement joins TRBV6-5 to TRBJ1-4, with 9 nucleotides matching TRBD1. CDR3 length equals 14 residues. V shed 4 bases and J 6 bases; nucleotides not matched to a gene: 3. Germline assignment: CDR1 MNHEY and CDR2 SVGAGI.

The CDR3 spells CSANREIVRYF. DNA of the CDR3: TGCAGTGCAAACAGGGAAATCGTACGGTATTTT. This chain connects TRBV20-1 to TRBJ2-3; weak D call: TRBD1 (6 bases). CDR1 is DFQATT, CDR2 SNEGSKA, per germline (reference sequence). V was cut by 6 bases and J by 14 bases, with 18 bases left in between. This CDR3 spans 11 amino acids.

The chain's CDR3 is CASSLQGGTQYF. The CDR3 DNA follows: TGTGCCAGCAGCCTACAGGGGGGTACGCAGTATTTT. V is TRBV7-8 and J is TRBJ2-3, with 8 bases fitting TRBD1. CDR1 is SGHVS and CDR2 is FQNEAQ in the germline V gene. This CDR3 has 12 amino acids. Trimming cost V 5 bases and J 8 bases; bases outside gene matches: 3.

CDR3 protein: CASSFAQADTEAFF. The CDR3 coding sequence is TGCGCCAGCAGCTTCGCCCAGGCTGACACTGAAGCTTTCTTT. The chain joins TRBV5-1 to TRBJ1-1; D gene unclear. Germline lookup yields CDR1 SGHRS and CDR2 YFSETQ. The CDR3 loop spans 14 amino acids. Trimming stripped 2 bases from V and 3 bases from J, with 11 bases between.

The CDR3 nucleotides are TGCAGCGTTGAAATGGGGGGGGGCACTGAAGCTTTCTTT. It specifies CSVEMGGGTEAFF. V gene TRBV29-1 combines with J gene TRBJ1-1, with D possibly being TRBD1 (5 bases). Germline V gene lookup returns CDR1 SQVTM and CDR2 ANQGSEA. V was pared by 2 bases and J by 4 bases, with 11 bases between. This CDR3 is built from 13 residues.

V usage is TRBV29-1 and J usage is TRBJ1-1; D is undetermined. The V gene's germline CDR1 is SQVTM and CDR2 ANQGSEA. V dropped 7 bases and J dropped 4 bases, with 13 bases sitting between them. The CDR3 is 12 residues long. The CDR3 reads CSARSLSTEAFF. Written as DNA, the CDR3 is TGCAGCGCTCGGAGTCTAAGCACTGAAGCTTTCTTT.

J is TRBJ2-7 and V is TRBV2; tentative D call: TRBD2 (6 bases). The ends were cut back, 6 bases at V and 5 bases at J, with 20 bases in the middle. CDR1 and CDR2 (germline): SNHLY, FYNNEI. CDR3 length equals 15 residues. DNA of the CDR3: TGTGCCAGCAGCGGAGGGACCCGCCAGATTCACGAGCAGTACGTC. It specifies CASSGGTRQIHEQYV.

The rearrangement uses TRBV29-1 and TRBJ2-5, with a tentative D call TRBD2 (6 bases). Germline CDR1 and CDR2: SQVTM and ANQGSEA. CDR3 length: 14 residues. V was pared by 5 bases and J by 2 bases, with 15 bases between. CDR3 amino acids: CSVIFVAGQETQYF. Here the CDR3 DNA reads TGCAGCGTTATCTTCGTGGCGGGGCAAGAGACCCAGTACTTC. The variable domain in full, completed from reference TRBV29-1 and TRBJ2-5, reads SAVISQKPSRDICQRGTSLTIQCQVDSQVTMMFWYRQQPGQSLTLIATANQGSEATYESGFVIDKFPISRPNLTFSTLTVSNMSPEDSSIYLCSVIFVAGQETQYFGPGTRLLVL.